This T cell receptor beta chain was documented in a study of cytomegalovirus exposure and HLA in healthy donors. V was clipped by 2 bases and J by 0 bases, with 11 bases between them. The CDR3 extends over 16 amino acids. Germline V lookup: CDR1 MNHNS, CDR2 SASEGT. As for this clone: Its antigen is not known.

The PCR was carried out with 60 Vbeta primers and 13 Jbeta primers. Generated by immunoSEQ multiplex PCR, the TCRdb table keeps only in-frame clones and is missing some. Listed are around 140,000 clones; 0.8% to 1% falls within the top ten. Study-wide results and caveats: TCR beta V- and J-gene trimming, according to a later analysis, was linked to a missense DCLRE1C variant.

Sample: PBMCs. The chain uses TRBV6-1 and TRBJ1-3; D ambiguous. This receptor was identified in a male donor in good health and CMV-seronegative. The CDR3 region has the DNA TGTGCCAGCAGTGAAAGCACCGATGGCTCTGGAAACACCATATATTTT. Its protein is CASSESTDGSGNTIYF.